Listed below are T cell receptor beta chains from one sample, sequenced in a study of T-cell reconstitution after alpha-beta-depleted transplantation in children. Each CDR3 protein is one row after TCRdb ran MiXCR on the PCR reads. The table shows approximately 630,000 distinct CDR3 sequences, with over 10% occurring only once. Source: PBMCs, taken before TCRalphabeta/CD19-depleted stem cell transplant. These receptors all come from a girl aged 2-10 years with congenital amegakaryocytic thrombocytopenia, due to receive a stem cell transplant. The CDR3 runs from the conserved cysteine through the conserved F or W. D genes are given only for firm matches. A clone size is listed for some rows: how often the clone was seen (once, few, many), or a class if it is expanded.

TRBJ2-1 | TRBV20-1 | - | many | CSARVVRSGWGQSYNEQFF | TGCAGTGCTAGAGTTGTGCGGTCGGGCTGGGGGCAATCCTACAATGAGCAGTTCTTC
TRBJ2-1 | TRBV24-1 | - | many | CATSDSSGTNEQFF | TGTGCCACCAGTGATTCCTCTGGGACAAATGAGCAGTTCTTC
TRBJ2-1 | TRBV29-1 | TRBD2 | - | CSVEGLADGSYNEQFF | TGCAGCGTTGAGGGACTAGCGGACGGCTCCTACAATGAGCAGTTCTTC
TRBJ1-5 | TRBV12-3/TRBV12-4 | - | - | CASSIQVSNQPQHF | TGTGCCAGCAGCATACAGGTTAGCAATCAGCCCCAGCATTTT
TRBJ2-7 | TRBV30 | - | few | CAWSSGAFDEQYF | TGTGCCTGGAGCTCAGGGGCGTTCGACGAGCAGTACTTC
TRBJ2-5 | TRBV5-1 | - | once | CVSSWGPPFPETQYF | TGCGTCAGCAGCTGGGGACCACCTTTTCCCGAGACCCAGTACTTC
TRBJ2-5 | TRBV2 | TRBD2 | few | CASRLLAGVGETQYF | TGTGCCAGCAGGTTACTAGCGGGAGTCGGAGAGACCCAGTACTTC
TRBJ2-5 | TRBV5-5 | TRBD2 | - | CASSYGLAGGNQETQYF | TGTGCCAGCAGCTACGGACTAGCGGGAGGTAACCAAGAGACCCAGTACTTC
TRBJ2-7 | TRBV7-2 | - | many | CASSLRAGEQYF | TGTGCCAGCAGCTTAAGGGCAGGCGAGCAGTACTTC
TRBJ2-3 | TRBV7-2 | TRBD2 | - | CASSWGLDDTQYF | TGTGCCAGCAGCTGGGGACTAGACGATACGCAGTATTTT
TRBJ2-2 | TRBV14 | - | few | CASSPFQNTGELFF | TGTGCCAGCAGCCCATTCCAGAACACCGGGGAGCTGTTTTTT
TRBJ1-1 | TRBV5-1 | - | - | CASSLVEGELRGTEAFF | TGCGCCAGCAGCTTGGTAGAGGGGGAACTACGAGGGACTGAAGCTTTCTTT
TRBJ2-5 | TRBV29-1 | TRBD1 | many | CSVPERDSLQETQYF | TGCAGCGTCCCCGAAAGGGACAGCTTACAAGAGACCCAGTACTTC
TRBJ1-1 | TRBV5-1 | - | - | CASSLSPRNSEAFF | TGCGCCAGCAGCTTGTCCCCAAGAAACTCTGAAGCTTTCTTT
TRBJ1-5 | TRBV12-3/TRBV12-4 | - | many | CASSWSLSLELQPQHF | TGTGCCAGCAGTTGGTCCCTATCCCTCGAACTTCAGCCCCAGCATTTT
TRBJ2-3 | TRBV29-1 | - | many | CSVESGSTDTQYF | TGCAGCGTTGAATCCGGGAGCACAGATACGCAGTATTTT
TRBJ2-3 | TRBV6-2/TRBV6-3 | TRBD1 | - | CASSYQGQATDTQYF | TGTGCCAGCAGTTACCAAGGACAGGCCACAGATACGCAGTATTTT
TRBJ2-3 | TRBV7-8 | TRBD2 | many | CASKPGLTTDTQYF | TGTGCCAGCAAACCGGGACTAACTACAGATACGCAGTATTTT
TRBJ2-1 | TRBV4-2 | TRBD2 | - | CASSQDTSGTYNEQFF | TGTGCCAGCAGCCAAGACACTAGCGGGACCTACAATGAGCAGTTCTTC
TRBJ1-5 | TRBV6-1 | TRBD1 | - | CASSETGINQPQHF | TGTGCCAGCAGCGAGACAGGGATAAATCAGCCCCAGCATTTT
TRBJ2-7 | TRBV12-3/TRBV12-4 | - | - | CASRHGYEQYF | TGTGCCAGCAGGCACGGCTACGAGCAGTACTTC
TRBJ2-7 | TRBV6-1 | - | - | CASSQGGVWDEQYF | TGTGCCAGCTCCCAGGGGGGGGTGTGGGACGAGCAGTACTTC
TRBJ2-7 | TRBV5-1 | TRBD1 | many | CASSLTGQGAYEQYF | TGCGCCAGCAGCTTGACGGGACAGGGGGCCTACGAGCAGTACTTC
TRBJ2-2 | TRBV20-1 | TRBD2 | - | CSARDAGGGTGELFF | TGCAGTGCTAGAGACGCGGGAGGAGGTACCGGGGAGCTGTTTTTT
TRBJ2-3 | TRBV7-8 | TRBD2 | many | CASSTMGLTSTDTQYF | TGTGCCAGCAGCACAATGGGACTAACAAGCACAGATACGCAGTATTTT
TRBJ2-7 | TRBV20-1 | TRBD1 | - | CSATRDRGPYEQYF | TGCAGTGCTACCCGGGACAGGGGGCCCTACGAGCAGTACTTC
TRBJ2-5 | TRBV20-1 | TRBD2 | - | CCASRLTSGEGETQYF | TGCTGTGCTAGCAGACTAACTAGCGGGGAGGGAGAGACCCAGTACTTC
TRBJ2-1 | TRBV5-1 | - | - | CASSLDWGANEQFF | TGCGCCAGCAGCTTGGATTGGGGGGCCAATGAGCAGTTCTTC
TRBJ2-2 | TRBV20-1 | - | - | CSGGHPPNTGELFF | TGCAGCGGGGGCCACCCCCCGAACACCGGGGAGCTGTTTTTT
TRBJ2-1 | TRBV7-9 | - | - | CASSPPGGWEQFF | TGTGCCAGCAGCCCTCCGGGTGGTTGGGAGCAGTTCTTC
TRBJ2-2 | TRBV3-1 | TRBD1 | - | CASSQRTGGPGELFF | TGTGCCAGCAGCCAGCGGACAGGGGGTCCCGGGGAGCTGTTTTTT
TRBJ2-1 | TRBV4-1 | - | many | CASSQISGSSYNEQFF | TGCGCCAGCAGCCAAATATCGGGGAGCTCCTACAATGAGCAGTTCTTC
TRBJ2-2 | TRBV5-1 | - | - | CASGGGGVDTGELFF | TGCGCCAGCGGTGGAGGGGGAGTCGACACCGGGGAGCTGTTTTTT
TRBJ1-1 | TRBV5-6 | - | few | CASSAWTDTEAFF | TGTGCCAGCAGCGCCTGGACAGACACTGAAGCTTTCTTT
TRBJ2-2 | TRBV12-3/TRBV12-4 | TRBD2 | many | CASSAGGPGELFF | TGTGCCAGCTCAGCGGGAGGTCCCGGGGAGCTGTTTTTT
TRBJ1-4 | TRBV5-1 | - | many | CASSPDGHEKLFF | TGCGCCAGCAGCCCGGACGGTCATGAAAAACTGTTTTTT
TRBJ2-1 | TRBV4-1 | - | many | CASSHVPYNEQFF | TGCGCCAGCAGCCATGTCCCCTACAATGAGCAGTTCTTC
TRBJ1-2 | TRBV7-9 | - | many | CASGITLYGYTF | TGTGCCAGCGGCATTACCCTCTATGGCTACACCTTC
TRBJ2-5 | TRBV20-1 | TRBD2 | few | CSARGLAGERGVRGETQYF | TGCAGTGCTAGAGGACTAGCGGGAGAACGAGGTGTAAGGGGAGAGACCCAGTACTTC
TRBJ2-1 | TRBV20-1 | TRBD2 | - | CSARALVAGPLAYNEQFF | TGCAGTGCTAGGGCACTCGTAGCGGGGCCCCTCGCCTACAATGAGCAGTTCTTC
TRBJ2-2 | TRBV5-1 | - | many | CASSRRKDGELFF | TGCGCCAGCAGCCGGAGAAAGGACGGGGAGCTGTTTTTT
TRBJ2-7 | TRBV5-6 | TRBD2 | - | CASRDRLAFIF | TGTGCCAGCAGAGACAGACTAGCGTTTATCTTC
TRBJ2-7 | TRBV12-3/TRBV12-4 | TRBD1 | - | CASSQRTGDEQYF | TGTGCCAGCAGCCAGAGGACAGGGGACGAGCAGTACTTC
TRBJ1-6 | TRBV9 | - | - | CASSVSAEPYNSPLHF | TGTGCCAGCAGCGTTTCGGCCGAGCCGTATAATTCACCCCTCCACTTT
TRBJ2-3 | TRBV4-1 | TRBD2 | many | CASSQGLAGAADTQYF | TGCGCCAGCAGCCAAGGACTAGCGGGAGCCGCAGATACGCAGTATTTT
TRBJ2-1 | TRBV5-1 | - | many | CASSLAASFFLAGRSYNEQFF | TGCGCCAGCAGCTTGGCCGCGTCCTTTTTTCTGGCTGGAAGGTCCTACAATGAGCAGTTCTTC
TRBJ2-1 | TRBV20-1 | TRBD2 | many | CSAMTSGSTPYNEQFF | TGCAGTGCCATGACTAGCGGGAGCACACCGTACAATGAGCAGTTCTTC
TRBJ2-3 | TRBV6-1 | TRBD2 | - | CASTRLAGTDTQYF | TGTGCCAGCACCAGACTAGCCGGCACAGATACGCAGTATTTT